The 11 T cell receptor beta chains below come from one sample, sequenced in a study. TCRdb re-called the RT-PCR reads with MiXCR, one entry per CDR3 protein. Of 650,000 to 800,000 distinct CDR3 sequences listed, 12% to 15% are singletons. The sequenced sample was memory CD4+ T cells from blood. The receptor set was obtained from a female donor in good health, serving as a healthy control.

The sample holds many counts of this clonotype. The genes are TRBV5-6 and TRBJ2-7; no clear D gene. V was shortened by 4 bases and J by 5 bases, with 13 bases between the two germline ends. The V gene's germline CDR1 is SGHDT and CDR2 YYEEEE. This CDR3 comprises 13 residues. The CDR3 here is CASSPRIRDEQYF. The CDR3 region has the DNA TGTGCCAGCAGCCCTAGGATCCGGGACGAGCAGTACTTC.

This clonotype has a handful of counts. The genes are TRBV9 and TRBJ2-5; D unclear. The CDR3 length is 14 residues. The V end lost 4 bases, the J end lost 1 base, and 11 bases lay between the germline ends. Germline CDR1 SGDLS, CDR2 YYNGEE. The CDR3 nucleotides are TGTGCCAGCAGCCCCCGAAGCCTCCAAGAGACCCAGTACTTC. Protein product: CASSPRSLQETQYF.

The rearrangement joins TRBV6-6 to TRBJ2-2; TRBD2 matches at 7 bases. The J segment lost 5 bases and the V segment lost 10 bases, leaving 10 bases of the junction unmatched. CDR1 is MNHNY, CDR2 SVGAGI, per germline (reference sequence). The length of the CDR3 is 14 residues. Here the CDR3 DNA reads TGTGCCACCTCGCTTAGTAGCGGGACCGGGGAGCTGTTTTTT. This sequence encodes CATSLSSGTGELFF.

This clonotype was recorded a few times. Here the CDR3 reads CASSLLGKLFF. CDR3 bases: TGTGCCAGCAGCTTATTAGGAAAACTGTTTTTT. The gene calls are TRBV7-2 and TRBJ1-4; unclear D gene. CDR3 length equals 11 residues. Germline V lookup: CDR1 SGHTA, CDR2 FQGNSA. V was cut by 2 bases and J by 10 bases, with 5 bases left in between.

This clonotype came up many times. The rearrangement uses TRBV20-1 and TRBJ2-4, with D possibly matching TRBD2 (5 bases). CDR3 length: 14 residues. Germline V gene lookup returns CDR1 DFQATT and CDR2 SNEGSKA (reference sequence). Trimming took off 3 bases at V and 9 bases at J, with 18 bases between the two ends. The CDR3: CSARRDRTAGIQYF. The CDR3 region has the DNA TGCAGTGCTAGGAGGGATCGCACTGCGGGCATTCAGTACTTC.

The sample holds a few counts of this clonotype. The rearrangement joins TRBV7-2 to TRBJ2-2; TRBD2 matches 14 bases. The CDR3 covers 16 residues. The germline CDR1 and CDR2 sequences are SGHTA and FQGNSA. The trim removed 6 bases at V and 8 bases at J, leaving 8 bases unmatched. CDR3 nucleotides: TGTGCCAGCAGTCCGGGACTAGCGGGAGTCGGTGGGGAGCTGTTTTTT. Translating it yields CASSPGLAGVGGELFF.

V and J are TRBV27 and TRBJ2-7, with 7 bases matching TRBD1. Germline trimming cut 3 bases from V and 1 base from J; bases unmatched to any gene: 3. The CDR3 loop spans 14 amino acids. Germline-derived CDR1 and CDR2 are MNHEY and SMNVEV (reference sequence). Here the CDR3 reads CASSFSRGSYEQYF. The CDR3 bases are TGTGCCAGCAGTTTCTCCAGGGGGTCCTACGAGCAGTACTTC.

The rearrangement links TRBV7-9 to TRBJ2-1, with D tentatively TRBD1 or TRBD2 (6 bases each). This CDR3 has 18 residues. Trimming took off 5 bases at V and 5 bases at J, with 25 bases between the two ends. Germline CDR1 SEHNR, CDR2 FQNEAQ (reference sequence). This chain's CDR3 is CASSPLRGRLGGNNEQFF. Written as DNA, the CDR3 is TGTGCCAGCAGCCCCCTGCGGGGAAGATTAGGGGGAAACAATGAGCAGTTCTTC.

The V call is TRBV25-1, the J call TRBJ2-7; 8 bases agree with TRBD2. Germline-derived CDR1 and CDR2 are MGHDK and SYGVNS. This CDR3 has 15 residues. Trimming removed 0 bases from V and 3 bases from J; junction bases left unmatched: 4. The CDR3 DNA sequence: TGTGCCAGCAGTGAATACTCTAGCGGGTACTACGAGCAGTACTTC. It specifies CASSEYSSGYYEQYF.

The chain has TRBV6-2 or TRBV6-3 and TRBJ2-7; D call uncertain. From germline, CDR1 is MNHEY and CDR2 SVGEGT. Trimming cost V 5 bases and J 1 base, with 9 bases left between them. This CDR3 is built from 13 residues. CDR3: CASSPTDSYEQYF. The CDR3 DNA follows: TGTGCCAGCAGTCCGACGGATTCCTACGAGCAGTACTTC.

The CDR3 sequence is CASSLGGRSNYGYTF. The CDR3 DNA reads TGTGCCAGCAGCCTCGGAGGCAGGTCTAACTATGGCTACACCTTC. The rearrangement uses TRBV7-9 and TRBJ1-2, with unresolved D. This CDR3 spans 15 amino acids. Deletions cut 5 bases from V and 0 bases from J, with 13 bases between. Germline V lookup: CDR1 SEHNR, CDR2 FQNEAQ (reference sequence).